The 13 T cell receptor beta chains in this list originate from one sample, sequenced in a study of STAT5B mutations in CD4+ large granular lymphocyte leukemia. Some clones are missing from TCRdb's copy, which holds only in-frame ones; the method was immunoSEQ multiplex PCR. The sample lists more than 30,000 clones; approximately 71% were seen once. The specimen was CD4+ T cells from blood buffy coats. The receptors derive from a human donor in good health.

Of note for this clone: The same CDR3 arises from other DNA sequences in this sample as well. V usage is TRBV9 and J usage is TRBJ1-6; D unresolved. With 0 bases removed from V and 7 bases from J, the gap between germline ends came to 11 bases. The CDR3 has 15 amino acids. Germline loops: CDR1 SGDLS, CDR2 YYNGEE. The CDR3 DNA is TGTGCCAGCAGCGTAGCGGGCAAAGCCAATTCACCCCTCCACTTT. It is translated as CASSVAGKANSPLHF.

The chain has TRBV10-1 and TRBJ2-7; D possibly corresponds to TRBD1 (5 bases). There are 14 residues in the CDR3. With 5 bases removed from V and 3 bases from J, the gap between germline ends came to 14 bases. Germline CDR1 and CDR2: WNHNN and SYGVQD (reference sequence). This CDR3 is CASSFDSLFYEQYF. The CDR3 DNA sequence: TGCGCCAGCAGTTTTGACAGCCTCTTCTACGAGCAGTACTTC.

The CDR3 bases are TGTGCCAGCAGTCCGATGCGGGGGGCATCAGGGGAGCTGTTTTTT. Residues: CASSPMRGASGELFF. The V gene is TRBV27, the J gene TRBJ2-2; 8 nucleotides match TRBD2. CDR1 and CDR2 from the germline V gene are MNHEY and SMNVEV (reference sequence). V shed 5 bases and J 8 bases; nucleotides not matched to a gene: 10. CDR3 length: 15 amino acids.

This sequence joins TRBV7-2 and TRBJ2-3; D unresolved. With 1 base removed from V and 6 bases from J, the gap between germline ends came to 11 bases. Germline-derived CDR1 and CDR2 are SGHTA and FQGNSA. The CDR3 loop spans 14 amino acids. This CDR3 reads CASSLEGYGDTQYF. As DNA, the CDR3 is TGTGCCAGCAGCTTAGAGGGCTACGGGGATACGCAGTATTTT.

In this sample, this clone turned up a few times. This chain joins TRBV18 and TRBJ1-5; TRBD1 aligns across 7 bases. The V and J ends lost 3 bases and 7 bases, in that order; junction bases with no gene match: 9. The CDR3 extends over 15 amino acids. Germline V CDR1 and CDR2: KGHSH, LQKENI. In DNA form, the CDR3 reads TGTGCCAGCTCACCCACGCGACAGGGAGGACAGCCCCAGCATTTT. Translation: CASSPTRQGGQPQHF.

This chain links TRBV5-1 with TRBJ2-1; 8 bases align to TRBD1. This CDR3 region has 15 residues. From germline, CDR1 is SGHRS and CDR2 YFSETQ. Unmatched junction bases numbered 8, after V lost 6 bases and J lost 3 bases. CDR3 sequence (DNA): TGCGCCAGCACACGGACAGGGACAGGCTACAATGAGCAGTTCTTC. Protein sequence: CASTRTGTGYNEQFF.

The chain uses TRBV19 and TRBJ1-3; 7 nucleotides line up with TRBD1. The V and J ends lost 6 bases and 4 bases, in that order; junction bases with no gene match: 9. The CDR3 totals 15 residues. CDR1 and CDR2 (germline): LNHDA, SQIVND (reference sequence). As DNA, the CDR3 is TGTGCCAGTAGGTCCACCGGGACAGCCGGAAACACCATATATTTT. Amino acid sequence: CASRSTGTAGNTIYF.

This clone was found a few times. This sequence joins TRBV4-1 and TRBJ2-3; D ambiguous. V was shortened by 3 bases and J by 4 bases, with 5 bases between the two germline ends. Germline V gene lookup returns CDR1 MGHRA and CDR2 YSYEKL. The CDR3 extends over 12 amino acids. Here the CDR3 DNA reads TGCGCCAGCAGCCATCCGGCAGATACGCAGTATTTT. Its protein is CASSHPADTQYF.

V and J are TRBV28 and TRBJ1-6; D is unresolved. Trimming took 6 bases from V and 0 from J, leaving 18 bases between them. Per the germline V gene, CDR1 is MDHEN and CDR2 is SYDVKM. The CDR3 spans 18 residues. The CDR3 is CASRKGSNPSSYNSPLHF. CDR3 DNA sequence: TGTGCCAGCAGAAAGGGTTCCAACCCGAGCTCCTATAATTCACCCCTCCACTTT. The full variable domain, completed using reference TRBV28 and TRBJ1-6, is DVKVTQSSRYLVKRTGEKVFLECVQDMDHENMFWYRQDPGLGLRLIYFSYDVKMKEKGDIPEGYSVSREKKERFSLILESASTNQTSMYLCASRKGSNPSSYNSPLHFGNGTRLTVT.

This rearrangement joins TRBV9 to TRBJ2-7; D not certain. Germline V gene sequence: CDR1 SGDLS, CDR2 YYNGEE. The CDR3 sequence is 14 residues long. Trimming removed 0 bases from V and 0 bases from J, with 7 bases in between. In nucleotides, the CDR3 is TGTGCCAGCAGCGTAGCTTACCCCTCCTACGAGCAGTACTTC. Protein sequence: CASSVAYPSYEQYF. Supplemented by reference TRBV9 and TRBJ2-7, the full variable domain reads DSGVTQTPKHLITATGQRVTLRCSPRSGDLSVYWYQQSLDQGLQFLIQYYNGEERAKGNILERFSAQQFPDLHSELNLSSLELGDSALYFCASSVAYPSYEQYFGPGTRLTVT.

This sequence joins TRBV12-5 and TRBJ1-2; D remains unclear. This CDR3 region has 13 residues. Per the germline V gene, CDR1 is LGHNT and CDR2 is FRNRAP. The V end was cut by 5 bases, the J end by 0 bases, with 7 bases between. The CDR3 DNA reads TGTGCTAGTGGTCCCGGTTCTAACTATGGCTACACCTTC. It translates to CASGPGSNYGYTF.

In DNA, the CDR3 is TGTGCCATTACCCTCACAGGGGCAACCTCTGAAGCTTTCTTT. Its translation: CAITLTGATSEAFF. V is TRBV6-1 and J is TRBJ1-1; 7 bases are a match to TRBD1. V gave up 10 bases and J gave up 6 bases; unmatched junction bases: 14. Germline CDR1 MNHNS, CDR2 SASEGT. The CDR3 extends over 14 amino acids.

This chain links TRBV21-1 with TRBJ2-7; TRBD1, the D gene given by the table, was not confirmed from the DNA. TRBV21-1 is a known pseudogene. CDR3 length: 14 amino acids. The CDR3 region is CASSRGTGAYEQYF. CDR3 coding DNA: TGTGCCAGCAGCAGGGGGACAGGGGCCTACGAGCAGTACTTC.